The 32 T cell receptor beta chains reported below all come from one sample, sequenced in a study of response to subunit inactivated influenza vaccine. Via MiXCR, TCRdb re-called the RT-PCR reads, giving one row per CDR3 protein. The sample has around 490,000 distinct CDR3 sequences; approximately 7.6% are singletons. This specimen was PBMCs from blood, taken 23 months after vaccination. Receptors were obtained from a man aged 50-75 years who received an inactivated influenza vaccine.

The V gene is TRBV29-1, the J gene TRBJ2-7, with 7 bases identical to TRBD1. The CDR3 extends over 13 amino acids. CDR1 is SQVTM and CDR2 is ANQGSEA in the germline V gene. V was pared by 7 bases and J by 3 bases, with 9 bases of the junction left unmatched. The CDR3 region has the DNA TGCAGCGCCCAGGACAGGCCGGGCTACGAGCAGTACTTC. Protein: CSAQDRPGYEQYF.

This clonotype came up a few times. CDR3 sequence: CASSYKTSGGTYEQYF. The CDR3 DNA is TGTGCCAGCAGTTACAAGACTAGCGGGGGGACCTACGAGCAGTACTTC. The chain has TRBV6-5 and TRBJ2-7, with 13 bases lining up with TRBD2. V shed 2 bases and J 2 bases; nucleotides not matched to a gene: 3. The germline V gene encodes CDR1 MNHEY and CDR2 SVGAGI. This CDR3 contains 16 residues.

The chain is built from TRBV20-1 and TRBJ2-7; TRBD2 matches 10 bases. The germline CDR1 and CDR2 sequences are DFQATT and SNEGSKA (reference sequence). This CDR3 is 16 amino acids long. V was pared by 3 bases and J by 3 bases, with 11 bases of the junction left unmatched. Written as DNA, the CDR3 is TGCAGTGCTAGCACCTACAGCGGGAGGGTAGGCTACGAGCAGTACTTC. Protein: CSASTYSGRVGYEQYF.

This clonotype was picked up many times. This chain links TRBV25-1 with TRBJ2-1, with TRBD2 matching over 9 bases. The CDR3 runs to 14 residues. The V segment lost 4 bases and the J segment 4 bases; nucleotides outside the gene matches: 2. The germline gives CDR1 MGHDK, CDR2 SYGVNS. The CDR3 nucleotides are TGTGCCAGCAGTGTCCTAGCGGGGTACAATGAGCAGTTCTTC. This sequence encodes CASSVLAGYNEQFF.

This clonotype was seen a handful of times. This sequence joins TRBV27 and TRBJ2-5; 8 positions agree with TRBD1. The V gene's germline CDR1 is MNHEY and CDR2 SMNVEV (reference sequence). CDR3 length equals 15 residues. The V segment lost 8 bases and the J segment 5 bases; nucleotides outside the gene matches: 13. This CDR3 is CASPARTGILETQYF. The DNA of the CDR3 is TGTGCCAGCCCCGCGCGGACAGGGATTTTGGAGACCCAGTACTTC.

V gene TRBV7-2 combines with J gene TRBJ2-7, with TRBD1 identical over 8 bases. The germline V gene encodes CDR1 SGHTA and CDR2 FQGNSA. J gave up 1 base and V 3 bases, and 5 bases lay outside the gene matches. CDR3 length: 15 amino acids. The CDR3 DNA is TGTGCCAGCAGCTTCGTGGACAGGGAGTCCTACGAGCAGTACTTC. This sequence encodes CASSFVDRESYEQYF.

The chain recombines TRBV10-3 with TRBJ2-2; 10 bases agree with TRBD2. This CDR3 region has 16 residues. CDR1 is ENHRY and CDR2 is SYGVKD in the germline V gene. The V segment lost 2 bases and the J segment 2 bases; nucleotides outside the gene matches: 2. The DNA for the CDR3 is TGTGCCATCAGTGAGGTAGCGGGAGGCAACACCGGGGAGCTGTTTTTT. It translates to CAISEVAGGNTGELFF.

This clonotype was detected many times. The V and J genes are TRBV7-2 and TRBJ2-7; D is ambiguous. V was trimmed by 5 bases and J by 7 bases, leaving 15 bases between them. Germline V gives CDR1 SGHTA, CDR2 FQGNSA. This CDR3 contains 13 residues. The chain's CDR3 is CASSPGPHREQYF. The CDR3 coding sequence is TGTGCCAGCAGCCCCGGGCCCCATAGAGAGCAGTACTTC. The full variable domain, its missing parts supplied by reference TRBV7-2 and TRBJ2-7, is GAGVSQSPSNKVTEKGKDVELRCDPISGHTALYWYRQSLGQGLEFLIYFQGNSAPDKSGLPSDRFSAERTGGSVSTLTIQRTQQEDSAVYLCASSPGPHREQYFGPGTRLTVT.

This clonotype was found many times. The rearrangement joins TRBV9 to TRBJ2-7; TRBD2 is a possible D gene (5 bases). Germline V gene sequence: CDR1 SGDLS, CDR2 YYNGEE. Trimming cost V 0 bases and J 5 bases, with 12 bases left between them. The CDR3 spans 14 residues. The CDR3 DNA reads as TGTGCCAGCAGCGTAGCGCTAGTCGGGGACGAGCAGTACTTC. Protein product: CASSVALVGDEQYF.

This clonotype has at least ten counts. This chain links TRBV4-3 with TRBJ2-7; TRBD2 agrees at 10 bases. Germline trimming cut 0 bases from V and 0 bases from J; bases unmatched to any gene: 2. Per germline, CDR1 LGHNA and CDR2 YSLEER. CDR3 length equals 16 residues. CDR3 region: CASSQDLAGDSYEQYF. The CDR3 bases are TGCGCCAGCAGCCAAGATCTAGCGGGGGACTCCTACGAGCAGTACTTC.

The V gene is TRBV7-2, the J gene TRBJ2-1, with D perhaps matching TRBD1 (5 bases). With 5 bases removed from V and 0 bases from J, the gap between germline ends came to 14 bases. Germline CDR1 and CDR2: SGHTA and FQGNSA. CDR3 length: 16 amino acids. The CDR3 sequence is CASSQNGANSYNEQFF. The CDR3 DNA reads TGTGCCAGCAGCCAAAATGGGGCTAACTCCTACAATGAGCAGTTCTTC.

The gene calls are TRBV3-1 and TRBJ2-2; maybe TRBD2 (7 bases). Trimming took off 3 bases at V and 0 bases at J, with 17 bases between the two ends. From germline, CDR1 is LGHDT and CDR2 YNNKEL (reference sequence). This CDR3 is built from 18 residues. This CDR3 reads CASSQYGGGPTNTGELFF. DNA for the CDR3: TGTGCCAGCAGCCAGTATGGCGGGGGCCCTACGAACACCGGGGAGCTGTTTTTT. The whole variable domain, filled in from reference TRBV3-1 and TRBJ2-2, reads DTAVSQTPKYLVTQMGNDKSIKCEQNLGHDTMYWYKQDSKKFLKIMFSYNNKELIINETVPNRFSPKSPDKAHLNLHINSLELGDSAVYFCASSQYGGGPTNTGELFFGEGSRLTVL.

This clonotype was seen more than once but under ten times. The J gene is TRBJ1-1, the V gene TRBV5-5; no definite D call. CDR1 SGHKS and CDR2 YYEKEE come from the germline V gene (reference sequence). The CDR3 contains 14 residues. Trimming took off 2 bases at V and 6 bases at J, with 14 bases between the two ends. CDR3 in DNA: TGTGCCAGCAGCTTCAGTAATATTAACGCTGAAGCTTTCTTT. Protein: CASSFSNINAEAFF. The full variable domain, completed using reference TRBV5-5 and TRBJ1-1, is DAGVTQSPTHLIKTRGQQVTLRCSPISGHKSVSWYQQVLGQGPQFIFQYYEKEERGRGNFPDRFSARQFPNYSSELNVNALLLGDSALYLCASSFSNINAEAFFGQGTRLTVV.

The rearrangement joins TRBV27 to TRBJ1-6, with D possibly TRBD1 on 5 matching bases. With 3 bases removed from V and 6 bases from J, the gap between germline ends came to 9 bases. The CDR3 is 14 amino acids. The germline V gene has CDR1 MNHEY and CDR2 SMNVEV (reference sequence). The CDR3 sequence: CASSLGPINSPLHF. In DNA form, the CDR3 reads TGTGCCAGCAGTTTGGGACCGATTAATTCACCCCTCCACTTT.

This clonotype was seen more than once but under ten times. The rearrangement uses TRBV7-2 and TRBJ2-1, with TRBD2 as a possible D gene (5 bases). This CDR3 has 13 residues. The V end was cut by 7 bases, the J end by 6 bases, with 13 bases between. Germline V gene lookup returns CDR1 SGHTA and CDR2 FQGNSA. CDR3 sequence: CASTPLAGNEQFF. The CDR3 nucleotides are TGTGCCAGCACCCCTTTGGCGGGCAATGAGCAGTTCTTC.

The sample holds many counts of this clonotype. The CDR3 nucleotides are TGCAGCGTTGACGGTGCAGGGAACACTGAAGCTTTCTTT. Translated: CSVDGAGNTEAFF. The chain employs TRBV29-1 and TRBJ1-1; D gene unclear. Germline V lookup: CDR1 SQVTM, CDR2 ANQGSEA. The CDR3 runs 13 residues. V lost 3 bases and J 1 base, leaving 9 bases between the germline ends. The full variable domain, in which reference TRBV29-1 and TRBJ1-1 provide the parts outside the CDR3, is SAVISQKPSRDICQRGTSLTIQCQVDSQVTMMFWYRQQPGQSLTLIATANQGSEATYESGFVIDKFPISRPNLTFSTLTVSNMSPEDSSIYLCSVDGAGNTEAFFGQGTRLTVV.

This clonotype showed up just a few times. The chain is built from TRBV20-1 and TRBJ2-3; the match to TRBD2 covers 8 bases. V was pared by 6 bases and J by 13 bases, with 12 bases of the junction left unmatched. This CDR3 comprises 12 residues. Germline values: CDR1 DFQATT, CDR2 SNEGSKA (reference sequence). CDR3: CSARPSGGHKYF. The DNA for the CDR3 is TGCAGTGCAAGACCCTCGGGGGGGCATAAGTATTTT.

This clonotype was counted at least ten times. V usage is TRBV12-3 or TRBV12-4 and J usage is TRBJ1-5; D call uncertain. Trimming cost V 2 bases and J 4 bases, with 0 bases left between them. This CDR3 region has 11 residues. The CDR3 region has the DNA TGTGCCAGCAGTTTAAATCAGCCCCAGCATTTT. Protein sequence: CASSLNQPQHF.

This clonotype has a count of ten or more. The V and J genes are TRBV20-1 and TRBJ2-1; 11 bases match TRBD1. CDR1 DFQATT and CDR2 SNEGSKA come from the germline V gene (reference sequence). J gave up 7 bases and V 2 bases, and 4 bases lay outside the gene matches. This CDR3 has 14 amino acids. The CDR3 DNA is TGCAGTGCTAGACGGGGACAGGGGGGGAATGAGCAGTTCTTC. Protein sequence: CSARRGQGGNEQFF.

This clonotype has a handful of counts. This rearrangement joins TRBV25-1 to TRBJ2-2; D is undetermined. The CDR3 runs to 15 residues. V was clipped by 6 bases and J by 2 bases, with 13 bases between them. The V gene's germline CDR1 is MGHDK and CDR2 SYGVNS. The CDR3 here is CASRAPGRNTGELFF. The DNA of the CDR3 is TGTGCCAGCAGGGCGCCTGGGCGCAACACCGGGGAGCTGTTTTTT.

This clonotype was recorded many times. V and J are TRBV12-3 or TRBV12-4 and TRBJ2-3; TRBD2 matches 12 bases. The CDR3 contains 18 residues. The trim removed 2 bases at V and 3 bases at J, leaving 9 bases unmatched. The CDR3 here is CASSLLYRLAGVTDTQYF. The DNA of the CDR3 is TGTGCCAGCAGTTTACTCTACCGACTAGCGGGGGTAACAGATACGCAGTATTTT.

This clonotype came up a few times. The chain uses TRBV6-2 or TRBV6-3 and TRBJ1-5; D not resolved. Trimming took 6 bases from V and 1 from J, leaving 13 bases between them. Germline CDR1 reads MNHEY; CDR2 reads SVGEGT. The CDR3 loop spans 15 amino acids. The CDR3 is CASRRTDPSNQPQHF. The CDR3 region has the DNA TGTGCCAGCAGGCGGACTGATCCGAGCAATCAGCCCCAGCATTTT.

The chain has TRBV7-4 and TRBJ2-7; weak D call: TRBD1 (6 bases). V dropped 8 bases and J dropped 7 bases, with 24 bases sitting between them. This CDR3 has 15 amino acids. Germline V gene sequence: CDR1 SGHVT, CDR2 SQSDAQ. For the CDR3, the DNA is TGTGCCAGCCCCCTTAAGACAGGTGGGAACCTGGAGCAGTACTTC. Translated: CASPLKTGGNLEQYF.

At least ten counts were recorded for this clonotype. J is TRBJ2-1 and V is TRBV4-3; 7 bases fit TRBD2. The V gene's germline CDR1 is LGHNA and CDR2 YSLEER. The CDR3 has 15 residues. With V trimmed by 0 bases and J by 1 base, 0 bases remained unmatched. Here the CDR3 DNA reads TGCGCCAGCAGCCAAGAACTAGCGTCCTACAATGAGCAGTTCTTC. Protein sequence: CASSQELASYNEQFF.

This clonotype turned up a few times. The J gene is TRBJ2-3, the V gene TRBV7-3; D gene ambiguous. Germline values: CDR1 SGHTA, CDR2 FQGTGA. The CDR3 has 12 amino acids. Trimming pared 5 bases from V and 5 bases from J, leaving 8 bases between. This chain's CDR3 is CASSHGGDTQYF. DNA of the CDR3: TGTGCCAGCAGCCACGGTGGAGATACGCAGTATTTT.

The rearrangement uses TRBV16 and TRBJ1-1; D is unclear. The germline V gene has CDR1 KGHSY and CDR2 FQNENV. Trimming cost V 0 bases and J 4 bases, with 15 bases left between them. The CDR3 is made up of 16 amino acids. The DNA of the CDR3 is TGTGCCAGCAGCCAATCTGCGGGGATGGGGAGCACTGAAGCTTTCTTT. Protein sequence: CASSQSAGMGSTEAFF.

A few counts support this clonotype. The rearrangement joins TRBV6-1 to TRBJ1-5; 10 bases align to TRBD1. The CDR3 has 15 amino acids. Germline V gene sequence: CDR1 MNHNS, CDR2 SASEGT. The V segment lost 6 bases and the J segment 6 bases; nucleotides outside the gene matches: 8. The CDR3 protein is CASRGTGAPGQPQHF. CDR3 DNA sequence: TGTGCCAGCAGGGGGACAGGGGCCCCGGGTCAGCCCCAGCATTTT.

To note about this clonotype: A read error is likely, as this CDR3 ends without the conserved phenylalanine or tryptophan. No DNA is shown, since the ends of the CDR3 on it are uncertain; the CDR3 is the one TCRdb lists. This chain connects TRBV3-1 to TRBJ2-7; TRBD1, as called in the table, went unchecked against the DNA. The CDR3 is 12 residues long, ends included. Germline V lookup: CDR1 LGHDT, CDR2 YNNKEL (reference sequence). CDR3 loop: CASSTTGGDFQI.

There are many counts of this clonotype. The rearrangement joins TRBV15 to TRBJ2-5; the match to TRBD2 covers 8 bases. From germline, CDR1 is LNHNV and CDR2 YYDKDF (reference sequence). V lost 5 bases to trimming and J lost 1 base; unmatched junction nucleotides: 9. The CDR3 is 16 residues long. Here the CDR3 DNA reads TGTGCCACCAGCCAACAAGCGGGGGCTTTCCAAGAGACCCAGTACTTC. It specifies CATSQQAGAFQETQYF.

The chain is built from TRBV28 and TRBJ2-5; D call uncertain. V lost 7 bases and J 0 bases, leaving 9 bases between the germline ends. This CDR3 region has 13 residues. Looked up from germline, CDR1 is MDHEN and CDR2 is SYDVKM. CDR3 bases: TGTGCCAGCATGATAGGGTACCAAGAGACCCAGTACTTC. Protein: CASMIGYQETQYF. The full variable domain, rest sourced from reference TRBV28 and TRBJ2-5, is DVKVTQSSRYLVKRTGEKVFLECVQDMDHENMFWYRQDPGLGLRLIYFSYDVKMKEKGDIPEGYSVSREKKERFSLILESASTNQTSMYLCASMIGYQETQYFGPGTRLLVL.

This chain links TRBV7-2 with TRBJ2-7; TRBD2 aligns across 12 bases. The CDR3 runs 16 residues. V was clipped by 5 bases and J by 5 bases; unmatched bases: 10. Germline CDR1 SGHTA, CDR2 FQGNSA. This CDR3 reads CASSMKLAGGIHEQYF. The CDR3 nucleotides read TGTGCCAGCAGCATGAAACTAGCGGGAGGAATTCACGAGCAGTACTTC.

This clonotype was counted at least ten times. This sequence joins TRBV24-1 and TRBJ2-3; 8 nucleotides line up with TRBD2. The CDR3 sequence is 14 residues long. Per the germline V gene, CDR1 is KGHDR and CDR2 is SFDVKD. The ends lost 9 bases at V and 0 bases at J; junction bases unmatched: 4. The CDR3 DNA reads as TGTGCCACCCGGGGGGGGGCTAGCACAGATACGCAGTATTTT. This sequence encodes CATRGGASTDTQYF.